Shown below are 3 T cell receptor beta chains from a single sample sequenced in a study of blood T cell repertoires in COVID-19. TCRdb's copy holds only in-frame clones and misses some; the assay was immunoSEQ multiplex PCR. The sample holds about 55,000 clones, 87% seen once. Material: peripheral blood. All receptors derive from a man in his forties with COVID-19, enrolled during active disease.

The chain joins TRBV7-8 to TRBJ1-4; tentatively, D is TRBD1 (5 bases). Trimming cost V 1 base and J 1 base, with 7 bases left between them. The germline V gene encodes CDR1 SGHVS and CDR2 FQNEAQ. The CDR3 length is 15 residues. CDR3 protein: CASSLVGGTNEKLFF. The CDR3 nucleotides are TGTGCCAGCAGCTTAGTCGGGGGAACTAATGAAAAACTGTTTTTT.

The V gene is TRBV27, the J gene TRBJ2-7; tentatively, D is TRBD1 (6 bases). Germline V gene data show CDR1 as MNHEY and CDR2 as SMNVEV (reference sequence). The ends were cut back, 2 bases at V and 0 bases at J, with 14 bases in the middle. There are 16 residues in the CDR3. This chain's CDR3 is CASSLGPGTPSYEQYF. In DNA, the CDR3 is TGTGCCAGCAGTTTAGGGCCCGGGACACCCTCCTACGAGCAGTACTTC.

The rearrangement links TRBV19 to TRBJ1-5; D gene ambiguous. This CDR3 comprises 12 residues. Looked up from germline, CDR1 is LNHDA and CDR2 is SQIVND (reference sequence). V gave up 4 bases and J gave up 7 bases, with 8 bases separating them. The CDR3 region is CASSKEAQPQHF. The CDR3 DNA reads as TGTGCCAGTAGTAAAGAGGCCCAGCCCCAGCATTTT.